This entry lists 32 T cell receptor beta chains sequenced from one sample in a study of T cells after yellow fever vaccination. TCRdb re-derived calls from the 5' RACE reads in MiXCR, one entry per CDR3 protein. The sample has hundreds of thousands of distinct CDR3 sequences, around 13% seen once. This specimen consisted of CD4+ T cells sorted from PBMCs, obtained 15 days after the yellow fever booster vaccination. The receptors stem from a man aged 18 to 29 who received the YFV17D yellow fever vaccine.

This clonotype occurred a few times. This chain joins TRBV5-1 and TRBJ2-2; tentatively, D is TRBD1 (6 bases). Germline loops: CDR1 SGHRS, CDR2 YFSETQ. CDR3 size: 14 residues. V shed 7 bases and J shed 6 bases, with 16 bases lying between them. CDR3 sequence (DNA): TGCGCCAGCGGGCAGGGGCGCAGGTCCGGGGAGCTGTTTTTT. This encodes CASGQGRRSGELFF.

This clonotype was seen more than once but under ten times. V is TRBV14 and J is TRBJ2-7; 8 bases match TRBD2. V dropped 3 bases and J dropped 6; count of bases not matched to a gene: 4. The germline V gene has CDR1 SGHDN and CDR2 FVKESK. This CDR3 is 13 amino acids long. CDR3 sequence reads: CASSQGLAGEQYV. The CDR3 DNA is TGTGCCAGCAGCCAGGGGCTAGCGGGCGAGCAGTACGTC.

The V call is TRBV5-1, the J call TRBJ1-3, with D perhaps TRBD1 (6 bases). The CDR3 is 15 amino acids. Trimming removed 4 bases from V and 0 bases from J, with 11 bases in between. The germline V gene has CDR1 SGHRS and CDR2 YFSETQ. For the CDR3, the DNA is TGCGCCAGCAGCATTGGACAGCGCTCTGGAAACACCATATATTTT. Translated: CASSIGQRSGNTIYF.

This clonotype was counted a few times. The CDR3 loop reads CASSRPARGEKLFF. The DNA for the CDR3 is TGTGCCAGCAGCCGGCCGGCCAGGGGGGAAAAACTGTTTTTT. The genes are TRBV7-8 and TRBJ1-4; TRBD1 matches at 7 bases. Unmatched junction bases numbered 8, after V lost 5 bases and J lost 8 bases. Germline V gives CDR1 SGHVS, CDR2 FQNEAQ. The CDR3 length is 14 residues.

This clonotype was picked up a small number of times. The chain employs TRBV5-1 and TRBJ2-2; D gene uncertain. Between the trimmed V and J ends, which lost 5 bases and 6 bases, there was a span of 17 bases. There are 15 residues in the CDR3. Germline V CDR1 and CDR2: SGHRS, YFSETQ. CDR3 region: CASRNSTGGAGELFF. DNA for the CDR3: TGCGCCAGCAGAAATAGCACCGGTGGGGCCGGGGAGCTGTTTTTT.

The rearrangement links TRBV2 to TRBJ1-5; D remains ambiguous. The CDR3 is made up of 13 amino acids. Trimming pared 4 bases from V and 7 bases from J, leaving 11 bases between. CDR1 and CDR2 from the germline V gene are SNHLY and FYNNEI. As DNA, the CDR3 is TGTGCCAGCAGTGTGGTGGAAAGGCAGCCCCAGCATTTT. Its protein product is CASSVVERQPQHF. The complete variable domain, with remaining parts taken from reference TRBV2 and TRBJ1-5, reads EPEVTQTPSHQVTQMGQEVILRCVPISNHLYFYWYRQILGQKVEFLVSFYNNEISEKSEIFDDQFSVERPDGSNFTLKIRSTKLEDSAMYFCASSVVERQPQHFGDGTRLSIL.

V usage is TRBV3-1 and J usage is TRBJ2-1; D gene uncertain. CDR1 and CDR2 (germline): LGHDT, YNNKEL (reference sequence). Trimming left V 1 base short and J 16 bases short, with 14 bases between. The CDR3 runs to 12 residues. CDR3 loop: CASSQVNRRAFF. The CDR3 nucleotides read TGTGCCAGCAGCCAAGTAAACAGAAGGGCTTTCTTC.

This clonotype showed up just a few times. The chain is built from TRBV7-9 and TRBJ2-6; D unresolved. Trimming cost V 8 bases and J 1 base, with 6 bases left between them. Looked up from germline, CDR1 is SEHNR and CDR2 is FQNEAQ (reference sequence). The CDR3 runs 13 residues. DNA for the CDR3: TGTGCCAGCCCTGGGTCTGGGGCCAACGTCCTGACTTTC. Translating it yields CASPGSGANVLTF.

This rearrangement joins TRBV28 to TRBJ2-3, with 7 bases that match TRBD1. This CDR3 comprises 13 residues. Looked up from germline, CDR1 is MDHEN and CDR2 is SYDVKM. Germline trimming cut 9 bases from V and 2 bases from J; bases unmatched to any gene: 5. The CDR3 DNA reads TGTGCCAGTGTACAGGGGAACACAGATACGCAGTATTTT. It yields the protein CASVQGNTDTQYF.

This clonotype was counted a few times. The chain uses TRBV12-3 or TRBV12-4 and TRBJ2-1, with TRBD1 matching 7 bases. There are 11 residues in the CDR3. V was pared by 6 bases and J by 13 bases, with 6 bases of the junction left unmatched. Written as DNA, the CDR3 is TGTGCCAGCAGGGACCGACAGGGACAGTTCTTC. Its protein is CASRDRQGQFF.

This clonotype was found a few times. The genes are TRBV27 and TRBJ1-2; 10 bases are shared with TRBD1. CDR3 length: 15 amino acids. V was clipped by 6 bases and J by 4 bases; unmatched bases: 8. From germline, CDR1 is MNHEY and CDR2 SMNVEV (reference sequence). The CDR3 spells CASRPGTGVLYGYTF. The CDR3 nucleotides are TGTGCCAGCAGGCCTGGGACAGGGGTGCTCTATGGCTACACCTTC.

This clonotype occurred a few times. The junction departs from the called germline gene at one end, perhaps through a read error. This chain connects TRBV25-1 to TRBJ2-3, with a weak D call TRBD1 (6 bases). The germline gives CDR1 MGHDK, CDR2 SYGVNS. This CDR3 comprises 15 residues. CDR3 coding DNA: TGTGCCAGCAGTGATCCCAGGGGAAGCACGGATACGCAGTATTTT. Translation: CASSDPRGSTDTQYF. The whole variable domain, remainder taken from reference TRBV25-1 and TRBJ2-3, is EADIYQTPRYLVIGTGKKITLECSQTMGHDKMYWYQQDPGMELHLIHYSYGVNSTEKGDLSSESTVSRIRTEHFPLTLESARPSHTSQYLCASSDPRGSTDTQYFGPGTRLTVL.

The V call is TRBV3-1, the J call TRBJ2-1; tentative D call: TRBD2 (6 bases). From germline, CDR1 is LGHDT and CDR2 YNNKEL (reference sequence). This CDR3 comprises 16 residues. Trimming took off 4 bases at V and 4 bases at J, with 17 bases between the two ends. The CDR3 DNA sequence: TGTGCCAGCAGCCCCGCGGGACTCCACTCATACAATGAGCAGTTCTTC. This encodes CASSPAGLHSYNEQFF.

This clonotype was counted between two and nine times. The chain combines TRBV3-1 with TRBJ2-3, with D tentatively TRBD1 or TRBD2 (6 bases each). The germline V gene encodes CDR1 LGHDT and CDR2 YNNKEL (reference sequence). This CDR3 has 16 amino acids. The ends were cut back, 0 bases at V and 1 base at J, with 11 bases in the middle. Here the CDR3 DNA reads TGTGCCAGCAGCCAAGATGGGGGCGGGGGCACAGATACGCAGTATTTT. Protein product: CASSQDGGGGTDTQYF.

The chain links TRBV27 to TRBJ1-6, with unresolved D. The CDR3 contains 15 residues. V gave up 2 bases and J gave up 0 bases, with 5 bases separating them. Germline values: CDR1 MNHEY, CDR2 SMNVEV (reference sequence). CDR3 bases: TGTGCCAGCAGTTTAGAGGGCTCCTATAATTCACCCCTCCACTTT. Translating gives CASSLEGSYNSPLHF.

The sample holds one count of this clonotype. This sequence joins TRBV28 and TRBJ2-7; TRBD1 might be the D (5 bases). Per germline, CDR1 MDHEN and CDR2 SYDVKM. This CDR3 is 14 amino acids long. V lost 1 base, J lost 1 base, and 8 bases lay in between. CDR3 nucleotides: TGTGCCAGCAGTTTATTAGGGGCATCCTACGAGCAGTACGTC. Its translation is CASSLLGASYEQYV.

The sample holds many counts of this clonotype. The CDR3 sequence: CASSFETSDTQYF. The CDR3 coding sequence is TGTGCCAGCAGCTTTGAAACTAGCGATACGCAGTATTTT. The chain uses TRBV7-2 and TRBJ2-3, with D possibly TRBD2 on 6 matching bases. V lost 3 bases to trimming and J lost 6 bases, with 10 bases between them. Germline V CDR1 and CDR2: SGHTA, FQGNSA. This CDR3 has 13 amino acids.

The CDR3 nucleotides are TGTGCCACCAGTGATACAGGGGCTTCTGGGGCCAACGTCCTGACTTTC. Protein product: CATSDTGASGANVLTF. J is TRBJ2-6 and V is TRBV24-1; 7 nucleotides agree with TRBD1. The CDR3 is 16 amino acids. The V gene end was trimmed by 3 bases and the J gene end by 1 base; junction bases not matched to a gene: 2. Germline V CDR1 and CDR2: KGHDR, SFDVKD.

The sample holds a few counts of this clonotype. The junction and the germline gene differ at one end; a read error may be behind it. The CDR3 sequence: CASNLKGKDTQYF. The CDR3 region has the DNA TGTGCCAGCAATTTAAAGGGGAAAGATACGCAGTATTTT. The V gene is TRBV28, the J gene TRBJ2-3; possibly TRBD1 for D (5 bases). Per the germline V gene, CDR1 is MDHEN and CDR2 is SYDVKM. The CDR3 runs to 13 residues.

V is TRBV5-1 and J is TRBJ2-2; no definite D call. The V end lost 1 base, the J end lost 1 base, and 8 bases lay between the germline ends. The CDR3 has 15 residues. Germline V CDR1 and CDR2: SGHRS, YFSETQ. This chain's CDR3 is CASSLNTGNTGELFF. The CDR3 DNA is TGCGCCAGCAGCTTGAACACGGGGAACACCGGGGAGCTGTTTTTT.

This clonotype was counted between two and nine times. J is TRBJ1-6 and V is TRBV9; tentatively, D is TRBD1 (6 bases). This CDR3 is 15 amino acids long. V was clipped by 0 bases and J by 4 bases, with 8 bases between them. In germline, CDR1 is SGDLS, CDR2 YYNGEE. The CDR3 here is CASSVGQGYNSPLHF. DNA of the CDR3: TGTGCCAGCAGCGTAGGGCAGGGGTATAATTCACCCCTCCACTTT.

V gene TRBV20-1 combines with J gene TRBJ1-2; possible D gene TRBD1, 6 bases. V shed 3 bases and J shed 2 bases, with 13 bases lying between them. Germline V CDR1 and CDR2: DFQATT, SNEGSKA (reference sequence). The CDR3 runs to 14 residues. CDR3 bases: TGCAGTGCTAGTAACGGGGGCAGAAACTATGGCTACACCTTC. Its translation is CSASNGGRNYGYTF.

The J gene is TRBJ2-5, the V gene TRBV10-3, with a tentative D call TRBD2 (5 bases). Germline assignment: CDR1 ENHRY and CDR2 SYGVKD. V was cut by 8 bases and J by 2 bases, with 12 bases left in between. The CDR3 loop spans 13 amino acids. Written as DNA, the CDR3 is TGTGCCATCTGCCGGGGTCTGCAAGAGACCCAGTACTTC. It is translated as CAICRGLQETQYF.

This clonotype appeared a few times. This rearrangement joins TRBV5-4 to TRBJ2-3; 7 nucleotides line up with TRBD2. Losses at the gene ends were 2 bases for V and 0 bases for J; bases not matched to a gene: 9. This CDR3 has 17 residues. CDR1 is SGHNT, CDR2 YYREEE, per germline (reference sequence). As DNA, the CDR3 is TGTGCCAGCAGCTTAAGGGTTGGCGGGGGTAGCACAGATACGCAGTATTTT. Translated: CASSLRVGGGSTDTQYF.

This clonotype appeared a few times. The chain uses TRBV7-9 and TRBJ1-1, with TRBD1 identical over 7 bases. The CDR3 consists of 14 residues. Germline-derived CDR1 and CDR2 are SEHNR and FQNEAQ (reference sequence). The ends lost 6 bases at V and 1 base at J; junction bases unmatched: 5. In DNA, the CDR3 is TGTGCCAGCAGGCCGGGACAGCAGAACACTGAAGCTTTCTTT. Amino acids: CASRPGQQNTEAFF.

This clonotype was recorded at least ten times. The rearrangement links TRBV12-3 or TRBV12-4 to TRBJ2-7; D gene ambiguous. The V gene lost 8 bases and the J gene lost 4 bases, with 12 bases spanning the gap. This CDR3 has 12 residues. The CDR3 nucleotides are TGTGCCAGCGCCGGATATGGGTACGAGCAGTACTTC. Its protein is CASAGYGYEQYF.

The chain carries TRBV6-1 and TRBJ1-1; 9 nucleotides agree with TRBD1. The trim removed 6 bases at V and 5 bases at J, leaving 10 bases unmatched. This CDR3 spans 15 amino acids. The germline gives CDR1 MNHNS, CDR2 SASEGT. The CDR3 nucleotides read TGTGCCAGCAGAGCCCACGGGACAGGGAAAACTGAAGCTTTCTTT. This translates into CASRAHGTGKTEAFF.

The chain couples TRBV20-1 to TRBJ2-2; TRBD2 agrees at 7 bases. V shed 4 bases, J shed 2 bases, and the junction held 13 bases outside the gene matches. This CDR3 is built from 17 residues. Germline CDR1 is DFQATT and CDR2 is SNEGSKA (reference sequence). CDR3 nucleotides: TGCAGTGCTACCGAGGCTCGCGGGGGAATAAACACCGGGGAGCTGTTTTTT. It specifies CSATEARGGINTGELFF.

The chain joins TRBV5-1 to TRBJ2-3, with no clear D. Germline lookup yields CDR1 SGHRS and CDR2 YFSETQ. Trimming took 4 bases from V and 3 from J, leaving 15 bases between them. This CDR3 is built from 15 residues. The CDR3 sequence: CASSGSNVWTDTQYF. The CDR3 bases are TGCGCCAGCAGCGGCTCTAACGTGTGGACAGATACGCAGTATTTT.

The chain has TRBV12-3 or TRBV12-4 and TRBJ2-2; a possible D gene is TRBD1 (6 bases). The V gene lost 3 bases and the J gene lost 2 bases, with 10 bases spanning the gap. This CDR3 is built from 15 residues. The CDR3 loop reads CASSLAGENTGELFF. CDR3 in DNA: TGTGCCAGCAGTTTGGCAGGGGAAAACACCGGGGAGCTGTTTTTT.

This clonotype came up a few times. The gene calls are TRBV4-3 and TRBJ2-2; D unclear. Trimming removed 3 bases at V and 6 bases at J, with 8 bases between. This CDR3 has 13 amino acids. CDR1 is LGHNA and CDR2 is YSLEER in the germline V gene. CDR3 in amino acids: CASSHTTAGELFF. The CDR3 DNA reads as TGCGCCAGCAGCCATACCACGGCCGGGGAGCTGTTTTTT.

This clonotype was seen a handful of times. The chain employs TRBV12-3 or TRBV12-4 and TRBJ1-5; the D is unclear. V was shortened by 3 bases and J by 9 bases, with 15 bases between the two germline ends. The CDR3 is made up of 14 amino acids. CDR3 protein: CASSFPGRAWPQHF. CDR3 coding DNA: TGTGCCAGCAGTTTCCCGGGAAGGGCATGGCCCCAGCATTTT.